The 28 T cell receptor beta chains listed next were all sequenced from one sample in a study of blood T cell repertoires in COVID-19. The assay was immunoSEQ multiplex PCR, and TCRdb's table has in-frame clones only and misses some. The sample lists 180,000 or so clones, about 80% seen once, with roughly 7% in the top ten. Sequenced material: PBMCs or T cells enriched from blood (not recorded which). Source of these receptors: a man aged 40-49 years who had recovered from COVID-19.

The chain is built from TRBV7-3 and TRBJ2-5, with TRBD2 matching over 9 bases. V dropped 2 bases and J dropped 4; count of bases not matched to a gene: 5. The CDR3 totals 15 residues. Germline loops: CDR1 SGHTA, CDR2 FQGTGA. CDR3 in DNA: TGTGCCAGCAGCTTAGGCGGGGGGGCCAGAGAGACCCAGTACTTC. Translation gives CASSLGGGARETQYF. Combining the CDR3 with reference TRBV7-3 and TRBJ2-5 gives the whole variable domain GAGVSQTPSNKVTEKGKYVELRCDPISGHTALYWYRQSLGQGPEFLIYFQGTGAADDSGLPNDRFFAVRPEGSVSTLKIQRTERGDSAVYLCASSLGGGARETQYFGPGTRLLVL.

V is TRBV30 and J is TRBJ1-6; 9 bases fit TRBD1. Losses at the gene ends were 4 bases for V and 6 bases for J; bases not matched to a gene: 4. The V gene's germline CDR1 is GTSNPN and CDR2 SVGIG (reference sequence). The CDR3 contains 14 residues. CDR3: CAWTPGQGNSPLHF. CDR3 DNA sequence: TGTGCCTGGACCCCGGGACAGGGTAATTCACCCCTCCACTTT.

For this clone: The sample has other DNA sequences that encode this CDR3 too. The chain carries TRBV28 and TRBJ1-2; TRBD1 matches 7 bases. V was clipped by 6 bases and J by 2 bases; unmatched bases: 3. The V gene's germline CDR1 is MDHEN and CDR2 SYDVKM. The CDR3 runs to 13 residues. CDR3 nucleotide sequence: TGTGCCAGCAGCCTGACAGGGAACTATGGCTACACCTTC. Its protein product is CASSLTGNYGYTF.

The CDR3 reads CASTTLEGAEQYF. In nucleotides, the CDR3 is TGTGCCAGCACCACCTTGGAGGGAGCCGAGCAGTACTTC. The chain couples TRBV12-3 or TRBV12-4 to TRBJ2-7, with a possible D match to TRBD2 (6 bases). CDR3 length: 13 amino acids. With 7 bases removed from V and 6 bases from J, the gap between germline ends came to 16 bases.

V is TRBV30 and J is TRBJ2-2; 9 bases fit TRBD1. The trim removed 0 bases at V and 3 bases at J, leaving 8 bases unmatched. The CDR3 is 17 residues long. Germline CDR1 reads GTSNPN; CDR2 reads SVGIG (reference sequence). The CDR3 DNA sequence: TGTGCCTGGAGTGTAATTTTCAGGACAGGGGACACCGGGGAGCTGTTTTTT. As protein: CAWSVIFRTGDTGELFF.

The rearrangement links TRBV11-2 to TRBJ1-3; no reliable D call. Looked up from germline, CDR1 is SGHAT and CDR2 is FQNNGV. The CDR3 consists of 16 residues. V was pared by 1 base and J by 3 bases, with 13 bases between. The CDR3 region is CASSLVLRMRGNTIYF. The DNA for the CDR3 is TGTGCCAGCAGCTTAGTGTTGAGGATGCGTGGAAACACCATATATTTT.

This clone appeared a few times. This chain uses TRBV5-1 with TRBJ1-6; D gene unclear. Trimming pared 0 bases from V and 8 bases from J, leaving 6 bases between. Germline lookup yields CDR1 SGHRS and CDR2 YFSETQ. This CDR3 contains 13 residues. The CDR3 DNA reads as TGCGCCAGCAGCTTGGGTTCTGATTCACCCCTCCACTTT. It is translated as CASSLGSDSPLHF.

This clone was found once. The rearrangement joins TRBV24-1 to TRBJ1-1; 7 bases map to TRBD1. This CDR3 is built from 17 residues. The germline V gene encodes CDR1 KGHDR and CDR2 SFDVKD. V was pared by 0 bases and J by 5 bases, with 11 bases of the junction left unmatched. The DNA of the CDR3 is TGTGCCACCAGTGATTTGCAGCCTAGGGGGCGCCGGACTGAAGCTTTCTTT. Translated: CATSDLQPRGRRTEAFF.

This rearrangement joins TRBV9 to TRBJ2-5; 7 bases are a match to TRBD1. The CDR3 is 16 residues long. Germline V gives CDR1 SGDLS, CDR2 YYNGEE. V lost 5 bases, J lost 4 bases, and 14 bases stayed unmatched. The chain's CDR3 is CASSESGTASIETQYF. The CDR3 DNA reads TGTGCCAGCAGTGAAAGTGGGACAGCTAGTATAGAGACCCAGTACTTC.

The chain joins TRBV12-3 or TRBV12-4 to TRBJ1-1; D gene uncertain. The ends were cut back, 5 bases at V and 11 bases at J, with 15 bases in the middle. The length of the CDR3 is 12 residues. CDR3 region: CASSDEGRGAFF. CDR3 DNA sequence: TGTGCCAGCAGTGACGAGGGCCGAGGGGCTTTCTTT.

The V call is TRBV7-2, the J call TRBJ2-7; TRBD1 matches 9 bases. V was clipped by 5 bases and J by 9 bases; unmatched bases: 11. The CDR3 runs to 14 residues. In germline, CDR1 is SGHTA, CDR2 FQGNSA. CDR3 sequence (DNA): TGTGCCAGCAGCCCGGGACAGGGATCCAGACTGCAGTACTTC. Its protein is CASSPGQGSRLQYF.

This chain joins TRBV6-1 and TRBJ1-2; 7 positions match TRBD1. Trimming at V came to 1 base and at J to 5 bases, leaving 1 base not matched to a gene. CDR1 is MNHNS and CDR2 is SASEGT in the germline V gene. The CDR3 covers 13 residues. The CDR3 nucleotides read TGTGCCAGCAGTGAAGTCAGGGGGTATGGCTACACCTTC. It translates to CASSEVRGYGYTF.

The gene calls are TRBV9 and TRBJ2-2, with D uncertain. This CDR3 is built from 12 residues. Germline CDR1 is SGDLS and CDR2 is YYNGEE. Trimming pared 4 bases from V and 6 bases from J, leaving 7 bases between. The chain's CDR3 is CASSPPAGELFF. CDR3 bases: TGTGCCAGCAGCCCCCCTGCCGGGGAGCTGTTTTTT.

V is TRBV2 and J is TRBJ2-2; 8 nucleotides line up with TRBD2. This CDR3 is built from 15 residues. V gave up 4 bases and J gave up 3 bases; unmatched junction bases: 4. Per germline, CDR1 SNHLY and CDR2 FYNNEI. In nucleotides, the CDR3 is TGTGCCAGCAGTGGATTAGCGGGGCACACCGGGGAGCTGTTTTTT. Protein sequence: CASSGLAGHTGELFF.

This clone was seen once. The chain joins TRBV18 to TRBJ1-6; 9 bases align to TRBD1. CDR3 size: 15 residues. After removal of 2 bases from V and 4 bases from J, the junction contained 0 bases not matched to a gene. CDR1 KGHSH and CDR2 LQKENI come from the germline V gene. CDR3 nucleotide sequence: TGTGCCAGCTCACCAGGGACAGGGTATAATTCACCCCTCCACTTT. It codes for CASSPGTGYNSPLHF.

V usage is TRBV6-5 and J usage is TRBJ1-2; weak D call: TRBD1 (6 bases). This CDR3 spans 14 amino acids. Germline V gene sequence: CDR1 MNHEY, CDR2 SVGAGI. V lost 5 bases to trimming and J lost 3 bases, with 13 bases between them. CDR3 sequence reads: CASSPTGPDYGYTF. The CDR3 region has the DNA TGTGCCAGCAGTCCGACAGGACCCGACTATGGCTACACCTTC.

This chain joins TRBV19 and TRBJ2-7, with TRBD1 identical over 7 bases. V trimming: 2 bases; J trimming: 0 bases; junction bases outside the gene matches: 4. In germline, CDR1 is LNHDA, CDR2 SQIVND (reference sequence). CDR3 length: 15 amino acids. In DNA, the CDR3 is TGTGCCAGTAGTATAAGGGGACAGCTCTCCTACGAGCAGTACTTC. Amino acid sequence: CASSIRGQLSYEQYF. Supplemented by reference TRBV19 and TRBJ2-7, the full variable domain reads DGGITQSPKYLFRKEGQNVTLSCEQNLNHDAMYWYRQDPGQGLRLIYYSQIVNDFQKGDIAEGYSVSREKKESFPLTVTSAQKNPTAFYLCASSIRGQLSYEQYFGPGTRLTVT.

This chain joins TRBV18 and TRBJ1-6; 8 nucleotides align to TRBD1. The CDR3 length is 16 residues. Germline V gives CDR1 KGHSH, CDR2 LQKENI. The V and J ends lost 3 bases and 6 bases, in that order; junction bases with no gene match: 7. The CDR3 sequence is CASSPVVDRVNSPLHF. In DNA form, the CDR3 reads TGTGCCAGCTCACCGGTGGTGGACAGGGTTAATTCACCCCTCCACTTT. Using reference TRBV18 and TRBJ1-6 for the parts outside the CDR3, the full variable domain is NAGVMQNPRHLVRRRGQEARLRCSPMKGHSHVYWYRQLPEEGLKFMVYLQKENIIDESGMPKERFSAEFPKEGPSILRIQQVVRGDSAAYFCASSPVVDRVNSPLHFGNGTRLTVT.

The rearrangement joins TRBV28 to TRBJ1-2; no clear D gene. Germline V gives CDR1 MDHEN, CDR2 SYDVKM. CDR3 length equals 12 residues. V lost 3 bases and J lost 6, with 8 bases in between. The CDR3 nucleotides read TGTGCCAGCAGTTTCGGGTTTAATGGCTACACCTTC. Encoded protein: CASSFGFNGYTF.

The chain links TRBV4-3 to TRBJ2-2; TRBD1 might be the D (6 bases). Between the trimmed V and J ends, which lost 1 base and 7 bases, there was a span of 10 bases. The germline V gene encodes CDR1 LGHNA and CDR2 YSLEER. This CDR3 contains 14 residues. In DNA form, the CDR3 reads TGCGCCAGCAGCCAAGTACAGGGCGTCGGGGAGCTGTTTTTT. Amino acid sequence: CASSQVQGVGELFF.

The chain carries TRBV21-1 and TRBJ2-3; TRBD1 is the table's D call and was not checked against the DNA. TRBV21-1 has pseudogene status. This CDR3 is 14 amino acids long. CDR3 DNA: TGTGCCAGCAAGGGGCAGGGAAATCCAGATACGCAGTATTTT. Encoded protein: CASKGQGNPDTQYF.

CDR3 sequence reads: CASSMDRNQPQHF. CDR3 in DNA: TGTGCCAGCAGTATGGACAGGAATCAGCCCCAGCATTTT. The rearrangement uses TRBV7-8 and TRBJ1-5; 7 nucleotides line up with TRBD1. This CDR3 is built from 13 residues. Germline V gene data show CDR1 as SGHVS and CDR2 as FQNEAQ. The ends lost 6 bases at V and 4 bases at J; junction bases unmatched: 3.

This rearrangement joins TRBV3-1 (or the pseudogene TRBV3-2) to TRBJ1-1, with 9 bases lining up with TRBD1. The V gene's germline CDR1 is LGHDT and CDR2 YNNKEL (reference sequence). V shed 4 bases and J 5 bases; nucleotides not matched to a gene: 11. The CDR3 has 16 residues. The CDR3 here is CASSPTGGDLGTEAFF. In DNA form, the CDR3 reads TGTGCCAGCAGCCCAACAGGGGGCGATTTGGGAACTGAAGCTTTCTTT.

This clone occurred once. J is TRBJ1-5 and V is TRBV2, with D possibly being TRBD1 (5 bases). V dropped 1 base and J dropped 6 bases, with 16 bases sitting between them. The CDR3 is 16 amino acids. Germline-derived CDR1 and CDR2 are SNHLY and FYNNEI. For the CDR3, the DNA is TGTGCCAGCAGTGAAGGGGACTGGTTTCTAGGTCAGCCCCAGCATTTT. It is translated as CASSEGDWFLGQPQHF.

The chain uses TRBV9 and TRBJ1-6; no firm D call. Looked up from germline, CDR1 is SGDLS and CDR2 is YYNGEE. The ends were cut back, 0 bases at V and 10 bases at J, with 14 bases in the middle. This CDR3 has 15 amino acids. The CDR3 coding sequence is TGTGCCAGCAGCGTAGAGCCGGCGGGAGAGTCACCCCTCCACTTT. Protein: CASSVEPAGESPLHF.

The V call is TRBV7-9, the J call TRBJ1-2; D remains ambiguous. Per germline, CDR1 SEHNR and CDR2 FQNEAQ (reference sequence). Trimming removed 5 bases at V and 5 bases at J, with 6 bases between. This CDR3 comprises 11 residues. CDR3: CASSPPYGYTF. The CDR3 DNA sequence: TGTGCCAGCAGCCCCCCGTATGGCTACACCTTC.

This clone was seen only once. The chain links TRBV2 to TRBJ1-2; 11 bases line up with TRBD1. Germline V CDR1 and CDR2: SNHLY, FYNNEI. CDR3 length: 16 residues. Trimming removed 4 bases from V and 0 bases from J; junction bases left unmatched: 4. This chain's CDR3 is CASSGGQGAANYGYTF. CDR3 bases: TGTGCCAGCAGTGGAGGACAGGGGGCAGCTAACTATGGCTACACCTTC.

There are a few counts of this clone. The chain is built from TRBV6-5 and TRBJ1-4; D is possibly TRBD1 (6 bases). The germline CDR1 and CDR2 sequences are MNHEY and SVGAGI. Trimming removed 6 bases from V and 6 bases from J, with 17 bases in between. The CDR3 covers 15 residues. In DNA, the CDR3 is TGTGCCAGCAGCCAGTCCGGGGGGGCTTATGAAAAACTGTTTTTT. This encodes CASSQSGGAYEKLFF.